This T cell receptor beta chain is from a study of tumor and adjacent non-tumor tissue in lung cancer. Whole-study context: Aged about 30 to 76 years, patients included 10 men and roughly 5 women with stage I to III disease. Whole-study results and caveats: Compared with tumor, normal lung showed significantly lower TCR diversity. Tumor repertoires had a smaller top 100 clone share than normal lung.

A modified ARM-PCR protocol with three rounds of nested PCR amplified TCRbeta. One entry per CDR3 protein results from TCRdb running MiXCR on the multiplex PCR reads. The data hold about 120,000 distinct CDR3 sequences, with about 66% observed a single time. Note on this clonotype: Its specificity is unknown. A much larger clone lies a single base off, so this may be a read error.

No cell sorting was done before RNA was extracted from the tissue. The CDR3 sequence is 14 residues long. CDR1 is MGHRA and CDR2 is YSYEKL in the germline V gene. V lost 0 bases and J 1 base, leaving 6 bases between the germline ends. This clonotype originated in a man aged 25-40 years with non-small cell lung cancer. The sequencing sample was made of lung tumor tissue. This chain joins TRBV4-1 and TRBJ1-1; D unclear. CDR3 bases: TGCGCCAGCAGCCAAGACAAAACGAACACTGAAGCTTTCTTT. This codes for CASSQDKTNTEAFF.